This TCR beta chain was documented in a study of T cell repertoires in cytomegalovirus infection. Whole-study context: Carrying CMV and the relevant HLA type showed in public TCR beta signatures. Findings and caveats of the study: HLA-C-restricted CMV-specific TCR beta clonotypes prevailed in the ex vivo response.

Each CDR3 protein gets one entry after TCRdb re-called the reads with MiXCR. Here the sample spans a few hundred thousand distinct CDR3 sequences, just under 40% being singletons. This clonotype was seen more than once but under ten times. The antigen is unknown. This CDR3 contains 19 residues. The junction had 23 bases not matched to a gene; V was cut back by 10 bases and J by 2 bases. CDR1 is SEHNR and CDR2 is FQNEAQ in the germline V gene (reference sequence). The chain joins TRBV7-9 to TRBJ2-7; 10 bases fit TRBD2. The source is a human donor in good health (CMV status not recorded). Some clones in this sample may be carry-over from other donors' samples. The sequences come from cultured PBMCs, collected from culture after CMV antigen stimulation. CDR3 loop: CATRGATGTASGRAYEQYF. The CDR3 DNA reads as TGTGCCACCAGGGGGGCGACAGGTACCGCGAGCGGGAGGGCCTACGAGCAGTACTTC.